This T cell receptor (beta chain) was profiled in a study of blood T cell repertoires in COVID-19. Overall study: PBMCs, B-cell-depleted T cells, or T cells provided the cDNA or gDNA that made up the material.

After removal of 4 bases from V and 10 bases from J, the junction contained 3 bases not matched to a gene. Germline CDR1 MDHEN, CDR2 SYDVKM. CDR3 size: 11 residues. Per the original data handling: Cell counts per sample came from amplifying reference gene primers. TCRdb's copy holds only in-frame clones and misses some; the assay was immunoSEQ multiplex PCR. That table gives V, J and clone size, and the DNA gave D and trimming. The data hold about 190,000 clones, with around nine tenths observed a single time. Sequencing was performed on peripheral blood. The TCR was taken from a man younger than 45 with acute or convalescent COVID-19. The chain links TRBV28 to TRBJ1-1; 7 positions agree with TRBD1. CDR3 nucleotides: TGTGCCAGCAGTTCGACAGGGAGAGCTTTCTTT. Its protein product is CASSSTGRAFF.